This T cell receptor beta chain is drawn from a study of T cells of healthy individuals. TCRdb reprocessed the 5' RACE reads with MiXCR, giving one entry per CDR3 protein. The table lists tens of thousands of distinct CDR3 sequences, 15% to 20% of them singletons. This clonotype was obtained from a human donor in good health.

The CDR3 protein is CASSEFGPLEGYTF. Here the CDR3 DNA reads TGTGCCAGCAGTGAATTTGGCCCTCTGGAGGGCTACACCTTC. The rearrangement uses TRBV25-1 and TRBJ1-2, with D unresolved. Looked up from germline, CDR1 is MGHDK and CDR2 is SYGVNS. The CDR3 length is 14 residues. V lost 1 base and J lost 8, with 14 bases in between.